This T cell receptor beta chain stems from a study of blood T cells in healthy people across ages (dated by TCRdb to 2015 to 2017). Regarding the study in general: In model experiments, roughly one uniquely barcoded TCR beta cDNA molecule per two T cells was captured by template switching. Age-related changes in TCR beta repertoire diversity were measured in the study by deep sequencing normalized with unique cDNA molecular identifiers. The donors were divided into four age groups: young (average around 16 years), middle-aged (about 41), aged (about 60) and long-lived (around 87). To avoid experimental bias, donors of different ages were spread randomly across the sequencing lanes. The study analyzed two additional independent replicas of 1 million unique cDNA reads from the same blood draw for two donors, one aged 18 to 30 and one aged 80 or older. What the work shows at the level of the full study, not this receptor alone: Estimates of total diversity based on one million sequenced T cells were regarded as lower bounds and as underestimates. Observed TCR beta diversity per million T cells fell roughly linearly with age, and a significant reduction was already apparent by age around 44. Because the CMV infection status of the donors was unknown, age-related changes in expanded clonotypes may potentially have been confounded. Compared with the aged group, the long-lived group had more naive CD4+ T cells, fewer expanded clones and increased TCR diversity, a pattern suggesting age selection. A strong correlation was found between observed TCR beta diversity and the percentage of naive T cells measured by flow cytometry. Conclusive comparison of naive and antigen-experienced compartments was prevented by the profiling of bulk unsorted PBMCs.

The library was prepared using 5' RACE. TCRdb lists the instrument as Illumina HiSeq 2500. A second 7 to 11 cycle PCR used a sample-barcoded 5' primer and a J-beta primer mix. A template-switch 5' adaptor carrying 12 random nucleotides introduced a unique molecular identifier onto each TCR beta cDNA molecule. Each sample yielded at least 2.5 million CDR3-containing paired-end reads. The Mint cDNA synthesis kit, primed by a TRBC-specific oligonucleotide, was used to synthesize first-strand cDNA from all RNA. Following uracil-DNA glycosylase treatment, all cDNA underwent a first 18-cycle PCR with the universal primers M1SS and BC2_uni_R. Processing in the source paper ran as follows. For normalization, 1 million high-quality reads were randomly selected from each sample, with every read carrying a distinct molecular identifier. Reads sharing molecular identifiers were discarded rather than binned into consensus sequences. MiTCR, run with a Q25 quality threshold and the strictest error-elimination algorithm, handled CDR3 identification, clonotype clustering and error correction. Lower-bound total TCR beta diversity was estimated with a nonparametric unseen species model using Euler transformation. Using fastp at Q25 and MiXCR, TCRdb reprocessed the public reads and kept productive beta chains. Rows with one shared CDR3 protein collapse into an entry with the most common genes and DNA. In this record, the V and J calls reflect TCRdb's handling and not the investigators' own analysis. This sample holds approximately 810,000 distinct CDR3 sequences; less than 35% were observed only once. The ten largest make up 17% of the sample.

In this sample, this clonotype turned up many times. The antigen it binds to is not known. Base quality data are lacking; no much larger clone is found one base away. The donors were about 40 Caucasian individuals from Russia, aged 6 to 90 years, who were systemically healthy. Each donor gave ten milliliters of peripheral blood, collected into EDTA-treated Vacutainer tubes. PBMCs were isolated by Ficoll-Paque density-gradient centrifugation, with at least 7 million obtained per sample. Total RNA was extracted from PBMCs with Trizol reagent, with at least 6 micrograms obtained per sample. Naive CD45RAhigh/CD27high T cell percentages were measured by flow cytometry on a PBMC aliquot from every donor. The CDR3 measures 15 amino acids from cysteine to phenylalanine. The DNA shown is the 45-base CDR3, in frame from base 1. V is clipped by 5 bases and J by 4 bases, and the sequence between their germline boundaries is 16 bases long. Sequences SGHRS (CDR1) and YFSETQ (CDR2) are obtained from the germline V gene.

This receptor was obtained from a woman aged 80 or over in good health. The chain joins TRBV5-1 to TRBJ2-1; the D segment could be TRBD1, given 6 matching bases. Sequencing used blood. CDR3 protein: CASRPTGIGYNEQFF. The base sequence is TGCGCCAGCAGGCCTACAGGGATTGGGTACAATGAGCAGTTCTTC.